One TCR beta chain is described in this entry. This receptor's antigen is unknown. Within one base of it there is no much larger clone, and no base qualities were kept. The sample belongs to a study of cytomegalovirus exposure and HLA in healthy donors (dated by TCRdb to 2016 to 2017). Notes on the research overall: According to an earlier analysis of 550 to 700 of the donors, some 180 million T cells yielded roughly 100 million unique TCR beta sequences and about 300 Gb of sequence data. Approximately 330 gigabases of sequencing data and around 85 million unique TCR sequences made up an early release that covered approximately 620 HLA-typed donors. Among the approximately 420 genotyped donors, approximately 81% belonged to the genetic ancestry cluster associated with self-reported Caucasian donors. The study aimed to test whether signatures of past pathogen exposure could be identified by cataloging public T cell receptors. The study used immunosequencing to profile the T cell repertoires of hundreds of subjects and linked those repertoires to cytomegalovirus serostatus. Besides the first cohort of approximately 670 subjects, a separate validation cohort made up of roughly 120 different subjects was used. To predict cytomegalovirus infection status, the study brought together high-throughput TCR immunosequencing, statistical association of individual TCRs with disease status, and machine learning. A later analysis re-analyzed previously published TCR beta repertoires from roughly 690 donors and added high-resolution HLA genotyping to study TCR occurrence patterns. Rather than using new phenotypic data, the later analysis identified candidate immune exposures from TCR beta sequences and from how often those sequences occurred across donors. An earlier analysis of nearly 600 of the donors applied high-throughput TCR beta sequencing to assess whether each TCR beta V gene segment acted as functional or pseudogenic. Donor age, sex, ethnicity and CMV serostatus were collected together with the repertoire data. A later genetic analysis used genome-wide SNP genotypes for about 65% of the 666 donors, treating that subset as a discovery cohort. Every discovery cohort repertoire had been produced on one sequencing platform. HLA typing covered class I and class II loci at four-digit resolution. Typing coverage differed by locus: A, B, C, DRB1 and DQB1 were typed in about 629-630 donors, DQA1 in around 500, DPA1 in some 600, and DPB1 in just under 490. Because of strong linkage in the cohort, a handful of DR-DQ haplotypes were treated as single units for association and clustering. Among 398 genotyped donors of the cohort, an average of about 240,000 unique TCR beta nucleotide sequences were sequenced per donor, roughly 18% of them non-productive.

Trimming takes 0 bases off V and 2 bases off J; junction bases not matched to a gene: 10. The CDR3 contains 18 residues, cysteine and phenylalanine counted. CDR3 DNA is the only sequence kept; it has 54 bases, read in frame from the first base. Sequences SGHNT (CDR1) and YYREEE (CDR2) are obtained from the germline V gene (reference sequence). Libraries were made using the immunoSEQ multiplex PCR assay. For the multiplex PCR, a mixture combining 60 forward primers for TCR Vbeta segments and 13 reverse primers for TCR Jbeta segments was used. A multiplex PCR assay on genomic DNA amplified the CDR3 region of rearranged TCR beta genes. Amplified TCR beta libraries were sequenced as 87-base-pair reads on the Illumina HiSeq System. For the original study's pipeline: In a later analysis, roughly 80 million unique TCR beta chains were counted across the 666 repertoires, and around 10 million of these chains were shared by at least two donors. Raw reads were error-corrected and collapsed into unique sequences with a nearest-neighbor algorithm that merged closely related sequences to remove PCR and sequencing errors. Alignment of CDR3 sequences to IMGT reference sequences was used to assign V, D and J gene segments. For a sequence to be retained, a match of at least six nucleotides to both a V gene segment and a J gene segment was required. A rearrangement was called productive if the CDR3 had no stop codons and remained in frame with V and J, and every other rearrangement was called non-productive. CDR3 was defined by IMGT convention, running from the second conserved V-encoded cysteine to the conserved J-encoded phenylalanine. The earlier analysis of 500 to 650 of the donors excluded any sequence lacking an unambiguous match to a single V gene segment. In an earlier analysis of some 590 of the donors, a V segment was called functional when productive rearrangements were above 56.7%, and segregating when the standard deviation between donors exceeded 5%. A statistical classification framework was built for diagnosing cytomegalovirus status from the catalog of TCR beta chain sequences. V and J gene assignment, in a later analysis, came from comparing TCR nucleotide sequences with IMGT/GENE-DB human TR gene sequences. In a later analysis, CDR3 sequences and most-parsimonious VDJ recombination scenarios were assigned using the TCRdist pipeline. A later analysis defined each TCR beta chain by its CDR3 amino acid sequence plus V-gene family, and excluded reads lacking a unique V-gene family. In a later analysis, 450 to 600 highly shared, low-generation-probability nucleotide sequences were removed to address suspected cross-contamination and a sequencing artifact. In a later analysis, a clonal expansion index for each public chain was calculated from normalized within-repertoire ranks of inferred template counts. In a later analysis, generation probabilities were computed using a VDJ recombination model fitted to out-of-frame rearrangements, and the results were checked against IGoR. In a later analysis, TCR-TCR, TCR-HLA and TCR-CMV co-occurrence was scored with hypergeometric tests, and a repertoire-size bias correction was applied to TCR pairs. To estimate false discovery rates, a later analysis permuted the HLA or CMV assignments 20 times. A later analysis grouped co-occurring TCRs with DBSCAN, adding TCRdist sequence similarity when clustering within HLA-allele-positive subsets. Repertoires with fewer than 30,000 or more than 120,000 public chains, plus five repertoires with anomalous nucleotide sharing, were excluded from co-occurrence clustering. Entries here come from immuneACCESS through TCRdb and include only in-frame sequences with V and J called. Some clones fail to appear in such tables; in the studies checked, an unresolved V gene covers under half of the shortfall, and the cause of the remainder is unknown. The V and J calls and clone size were taken over from that table, and D and trimming were inferred from the DNA. This sample gives 150,000 to 200,000 clones in total; about 80% of them show up just once. The top ten clones comprise 2% to 2.5% of the sample.

What the research found in general, with its limitations: In a later genetic analysis, fewer N-insertions in productive TCRs were reported among donors in an Asian-associated ancestry cluster than the approximately 710-donor mean. Specific HLA alleles were associated with around 18,000 TCR beta sequences at a false discovery rate of 0.05 in a later analysis. A cluster of highly shared sequence variants was judged likely to represent a technical artifact of the sequencing pipeline. The study gave a list of 150 to 200 TCR beta chains associated with cytomegalovirus. Most TCR sequences were seen in very few donors, while some public TCRs were found in many individuals. When HLA alleles, especially DR and DQ, strongly co-occurred, attributing TCR associations to individual alleles was difficult. A further reported finding was that TCR beta sequences accurately predicted the HLA-A and HLA-B alleles for most subjects in the first cohort. A later analysis found that TCR association rates varied across HLA loci, with DRB1 alleles showing the most associated TCRs and HLA-C alleles the fewest. An association between a missense DCLRE1C variant and V-gene and J-gene trimming of TCR beta chains was found in a later genetic analysis and replicated in an independent cohort. According to a later analysis, parvovirus B19, influenza, CMV and Epstein-Barr virus appeared linked to several top co-occurrence clusters. Linkage disequilibrium might explain the correlated functional status among segregating V segments, but an unknown experimental factor could not be excluded. Because counts were too low, about 18 rarely observed V segments, including chromosome 9 orphons, were left out of the earlier analysis of about 500 of the donors. The presence/absence analyses assumed that sequencing depth was roughly uniform across donors, and that assumption may not be true. The cohort was sequenced for TCR beta chains only, and without alpha or paired-chain data the features that could be detected were limited. Compared with equally common non-associated chains, HLA-associated TCR beta chains in a later analysis were more clonally expanded and had lower generation probabilities. The authors suggested that the approach could potentially be generalized to other disease states and immunological phenotypes. HLA typing was unavailable for some donors at each locus, so association tests used only the typed subset. A later analysis found that most CMV-associated TCR beta chains appeared HLA-restricted, with HLA associations seemingly driven largely by CMV exposure. Immune exposure information for the cohort was limited to CMV serostatus. Because the 87-base-pair reads could not distinguish some IMGT-functional V segments, including TRBV6-2 and TRBV6-3, those segments were excluded. The classifier was reported to diagnose cytomegalovirus status with high specificity and sensitivity in both the original and validation cohorts. In an earlier analysis of 587 of the donors, most TCR beta V segments appeared in productive rearrangements about 87% or about 30% of the time, broadly matching IMGT annotations. A few of the identified cytomegalovirus-associated TCR beta chains were confirmed in vitro to be specific for cytomegalovirus antigens.

In total, just over 650 healthy bone marrow donors made up the cohort. At the time of sampling, all cohort members were nominally healthy, though unrecorded immune exposures were likely present. The donor was CMV seropositive and was included in the group of 270 or so seropositive cohort members. A peripheral blood sample was collected from each donor, and TCR beta sequencing was performed on peripheral blood mononuclear cells. Genomic DNA extraction from the blood cell samples was performed with the Qiagen DNeasy Blood Extraction Kit. Sequencing was done on a sample of PBMCs. Here the chain combines TRBV5-4 and TRBJ2-2; 7 junctional bases match TRBD2. The source is a woman aged 25 to 39 in good health and CMV-seropositive. The CDR3 here reads CASSLAYGSGTNTGELFF. The DNA reads as follows: TGTGCCAGCAGCTTGGCCTACGGGAGCGGGACCAACACCGGGGAGCTGTTTTTT.